One sample yielded the 26 T cell receptor beta chains listed below, sequenced in a study of blood T cell repertoires in COVID-19. Data came from immunoSEQ multiplex PCR; TCRdb stores just in-frame clones and leaves some out. Here the sample spans roughly 380,000 clones, 85% being singletons. The specimen was peripheral blood. Every receptor here comes from a woman aged 18-29 years with acute or convalescent COVID-19.

The chain is built from TRBV27 and TRBJ1-2; D call uncertain. Germline V gene data show CDR1 as MNHEY and CDR2 as SMNVEV (reference sequence). Trimming stripped 6 bases from V and 4 bases from J, with 6 bases between. CDR3 length: 11 amino acids. The CDR3 DNA is TGTGCCAGCAGGAGCCTCTATGGCTACACCTTC. This sequence encodes CASRSLYGYTF.

The chain couples TRBV5-6 to TRBJ2-3; 7 bases fit TRBD1. The CDR3 contains 15 residues. V dropped 0 bases and J dropped 3; count of bases not matched to a gene: 4. Germline values: CDR1 SGHDT, CDR2 YYEEEE. The CDR3 loop is CASSLGGGATDTQYF. The CDR3 bases are TGTGCCAGCAGCTTGGGAGGGGGCGCGACAGATACGCAGTATTTT.

The V call is TRBV5-6, the J call TRBJ1-4; 8 bases are a match to TRBD1. Germline V gene sequence: CDR1 SGHDT, CDR2 YYEEEE. The CDR3 is 14 amino acids. Trimming took 7 bases from V and 8 from J; bases not matched to a gene: 10. The chain's CDR3 is CASGRQGRDEKLFF. The CDR3 coding sequence is TGTGCCAGCGGACGACAGGGGCGGGACGAAAAACTGTTTTTT.

The chain recombines TRBV2 with TRBJ2-2, with 7 bases fitting TRBD1. V trimming: 11 bases; J trimming: 0 bases; junction bases outside the gene matches: 9. The germline V gene encodes CDR1 SNHLY and CDR2 FYNNEI. The CDR3 has 15 amino acids. CDR3 in DNA: TGTGCCGCCGGCACAGGGGCGACGAACACCGGGGAGCTGTTTTTT. This sequence encodes CAAGTGATNTGELFF. The full variable domain, rest sourced from reference TRBV2 and TRBJ2-2, is EPEVTQTPSHQVTQMGQEVILRCVPISNHLYFYWYRQILGQKVEFLVSFYNNEISEKSEIFDDQFSVERPDGSNFTLKIRSTKLEDSAMYFCAAGTGATNTGELFFGEGSRLTVL.

V is TRBV28 and J is TRBJ1-4; TRBD1 might be the D (5 bases). The germline V gene has CDR1 MDHEN and CDR2 SYDVKM. V was shortened by 7 bases and J by 7 bases, with 10 bases between the two germline ends. The CDR3 is 12 residues long. In DNA form, the CDR3 reads TGTGCCAGCACCGCTAGGGGTGAAAAACTGTTTTTT. It codes for CASTARGEKLFF.

The rearrangement uses TRBV19 and TRBJ2-5, with D perhaps matching TRBD1 (6 bases). Germline CDR1 reads LNHDA; CDR2 reads SQIVND (reference sequence). The CDR3 has 19 residues. The V gene lost 10 bases and the J gene lost 3 bases, with 33 bases spanning the gap. In DNA, the CDR3 is TGTGCCACCTCGGTGGGTGCCCCGTACCAAAAAACAGGGAAAGAGACCCAGTACTTC. This gives the protein CATSVGAPYQKTGKETQYF.

This rearrangement joins TRBV28 to TRBJ1-4; 10 positions match TRBD1. Losses at the gene ends were 7 bases for V and 7 bases for J; bases not matched to a gene: 6. The CDR3 is made up of 14 amino acids. Germline V gene lookup returns CDR1 MDHEN and CDR2 SYDVKM. CDR3 loop: CASTPGTGVEKLFF. CDR3 nucleotide sequence: TGTGCCAGCACCCCCGGGACAGGGGTTGAAAAACTGTTTTTT.

V usage is TRBV29-1 and J usage is TRBJ1-5; 10 nucleotides line up with TRBD1. The CDR3 is 13 amino acids. The V gene end was trimmed by 6 bases and the J gene end by 3 bases; junction bases not matched to a gene: 2. Looked up from germline, CDR1 is SQVTM and CDR2 is ANQGSEA. CDR3: CSVGQGNNQPQHF. CDR3 in DNA: TGCAGCGTGGGACAGGGGAACAATCAGCCCCAGCATTTT.

This chain joins TRBV19 and TRBJ1-1; D is undetermined. This CDR3 has 14 amino acids. V lost 3 bases, J lost 2 bases, and 10 bases lay in between. Germline V CDR1 and CDR2: LNHDA, SQIVND (reference sequence). The CDR3 bases are TGTGCCAGTAGTATTCTGGAGGCCAACACTGAAGCTTTCTTT. Translated: CASSILEANTEAFF.

V is TRBV4-1 and J is TRBJ2-7; D remains unclear. The CDR3 sequence is 15 residues long. With 1 base removed from V and 0 bases from J, the gap between germline ends came to 10 bases. CDR1 and CDR2 from the germline V gene are MGHRA and YSYEKL. The CDR3, as DNA: TGCGCCAGCAGCCAAGGATTTGGCGGCTCCTACGAGCAGTACTTC. The encoded protein is CASSQGFGGSYEQYF.

The chain recombines TRBV10-3 with TRBJ1-2; TRBD1 matches at 10 bases. Germline lookup yields CDR1 ENHRY and CDR2 SYGVKD. V gave up 7 bases and J gave up 2 bases; unmatched junction bases: 4. This CDR3 has 14 amino acids. The CDR3 region has the DNA TGTGCCATCAAAGGGACAGGGGAAAACTATGGCTACACCTTC. It specifies CAIKGTGENYGYTF.

The rearrangement joins TRBV24-1 to TRBJ2-3; a weak D match, TRBD2 (5 bases). The CDR3 contains 18 residues. Germline lookup yields CDR1 KGHDR and CDR2 SFDVKD. V was pared by 4 bases and J by 0 bases, with 19 bases between. As DNA, the CDR3 is TGTGCCACCAGTGACCCACGGCCGGAGGCGTCTAGCACAGATACGCAGTATTTT. Translating it yields CATSDPRPEASSTDTQYF.

A few counts support this clone. CDR3 loop: CASSQVRGWNTEAFF. The CDR3 DNA follows: TGTGCCAGCAGCCAAGTCCGGGGATGGAACACTGAAGCTTTCTTT. V gene TRBV14 combines with J gene TRBJ1-1; no clear D. V lost 1 base, J lost 1 base, and 10 bases lay in between. CDR3 length equals 15 residues. Germline values: CDR1 SGHDN, CDR2 FVKESK.

The chain recombines TRBV19 with TRBJ1-1; tentatively, D is TRBD1 (6 bases). This CDR3 is built from 16 residues. The germline CDR1 and CDR2 sequences are LNHDA and SQIVND (reference sequence). CDR3 amino acids: CASNPGKGGSNTEAFF. DNA for the CDR3: TGTGCGTCTAACCCGGGGAAGGGGGGGTCGAACACTGAAGCTTTCTTT.

The CDR3 region has the DNA TGTGCCAGCAGCCAAGCCGCGGGGGGGCAGGGCGAGCAGTACTTC. Protein product: CASSQAAGGQGEQYF. The rearrangement links TRBV3-1 (or the pseudogene TRBV3-2) to TRBJ2-7; 9 positions match TRBD2. This CDR3 has 15 residues. The V and J ends lost 1 base and 6 bases, in that order; junction bases with no gene match: 7. Looked up from germline, CDR1 is LGHDT and CDR2 is YNNKEL (reference sequence).

Note on this clone: The sample has other DNA sequences that encode this CDR3 too. J is TRBJ1-2 and V is TRBV6-5, with 7 bases lining up with TRBD1. CDR3 length equals 12 residues. The ends lost 5 bases at V and 5 bases at J; junction bases unmatched: 2. CDR1 is MNHEY and CDR2 is SVGAGI in the germline V gene. CDR3 loop: CASSRQGYGYTF. The DNA of the CDR3 is TGTGCCAGCAGTCGACAGGGATATGGCTACACCTTC.

This sequence joins TRBV5-6 and TRBJ2-7, with TRBD2 as a possible D gene (6 bases). CDR1 is SGHDT, CDR2 YYEEEE, per germline. This CDR3 is 14 amino acids long. V lost 1 base and J 5 bases, leaving 13 bases between the germline ends. The CDR3 reads CASSLLWEDNEQYF. CDR3 sequence (DNA): TGTGCCAGCAGCTTGTTGTGGGAGGATAACGAGCAGTACTTC.

This clone has a handful of counts. V usage is TRBV21-1 and J usage is TRBJ1-2; TRBD1 is taken as the D call from the table, unchecked against the DNA. TRBV21-1 is shown as a pseudogene. The CDR3 extends over 16 amino acids. The CDR3 DNA is TGTGCCAGCAGCAAAGGCAGGGACAGGGCTAACTATGGCTACACCTTC. This encodes CASSKGRDRANYGYTF.

The rearrangement uses TRBV7-9 and TRBJ2-5; D might be TRBD1 (6 bases). The CDR3 sequence is 13 residues long. The V and J ends lost 2 bases and 5 bases respectively, with 9 bases between them. Germline assignment: CDR1 SEHNR and CDR2 FQNEAQ (reference sequence). DNA for the CDR3: TGTGCCAGCAGCTTACTGGGGGCGGAGACCCAGTACTTC. This encodes CASSLLGAETQYF.

This clone was counted many times. This rearrangement joins TRBV3-1 (or the pseudogene TRBV3-2) to TRBJ1-1, with TRBD1 matching 10 bases. Germline CDR1 LGHDT, CDR2 YNNKEL (reference sequence). Germline trimming cut 4 bases from V and 3 bases from J; bases unmatched to any gene: 5. The CDR3 runs 15 residues. The CDR3 protein is CASSPGQGIDTEAFF. DNA of the CDR3: TGTGCCAGCAGCCCGGGACAGGGGATAGACACTGAAGCTTTCTTT.

The gene calls are TRBV7-6 and TRBJ1-3; a possible D gene is TRBD1 (5 bases). Germline-derived CDR1 and CDR2 are SGHVS and FNYEAQ. The V end lost 5 bases, the J end lost 3 bases, and 11 bases lay between the germline ends. The CDR3 spans 14 residues. The CDR3 protein is CASSQGAGGNTIYF. The DNA of the CDR3 is TGTGCCAGCAGCCAAGGGGCCGGTGGAAACACCATATATTTT. The full variable domain, completed using reference TRBV7-6 and TRBJ1-3, is GAGVSQSPRYKVTKRGQDVALRCDPISGHVSLYWYRQALGQGPEFLTYFNYEAQQDKSGLPNDRFSAERPEGSISTLTIQRTEQRDSAMYRCASSQGAGGNTIYFGEGSWLTVV.

The CDR3 DNA reads TGTGCCAGCAGTTCCGACAGAGGAACTGAAGCTTTCTTT. Encoded protein: CASSSDRGTEAFF. V is TRBV6-4 and J is TRBJ1-1; D is perhaps TRBD1 (5 bases). In germline, CDR1 is MRHNA, CDR2 SNTAGT. The CDR3 consists of 13 residues. The germline V and J ends were trimmed by 5 bases and 5 bases, with 12 bases remaining between them.

The gene calls are TRBV27 and TRBJ1-1; D gene ambiguous. CDR1 and CDR2 (germline): MNHEY, SMNVEV (reference sequence). The CDR3 runs 8 residues. Trimming removed 10 bases at V and 7 bases at J, with 4 bases between. The CDR3 loop is CATLEAFF. As DNA, the CDR3 is TGTGCCACCCTTGAAGCTTTCTTT.

This chain joins TRBV9 and TRBJ2-2; possible D gene TRBD1, 6 bases. Germline CDR1 SGDLS, CDR2 YYNGEE. V was trimmed by 1 base and J by 7 bases, leaving 14 bases between them. This CDR3 region has 15 residues. The CDR3 DNA reads as TGTGCCAGCAGCGTATCAGGGGACACGGGCGGGGAGCTGTTTTTT. It is translated as CASSVSGDTGGELFF.

This clone is a singleton in its sample. V and J are TRBV6-5 and TRBJ2-3; possibly TRBD2 for D (5 bases). CDR3 size: 14 residues. The V gene lost 2 bases and the J gene lost 2 bases, with 8 bases spanning the gap. Germline values: CDR1 MNHEY, CDR2 SVGAGI. The CDR3 nucleotides are TGTGCCAGCAGTTACCGTAGCGACACAGATACGCAGTATTTT. Encoded protein: CASSYRSDTDTQYF.

The V gene is TRBV19, the J gene TRBJ2-2, with TRBD2 matching 11 bases. Losses at the gene ends were 8 bases for V and 5 bases for J; bases not matched to a gene: 4. Germline V gene data show CDR1 as LNHDA and CDR2 as SQIVND (reference sequence). This CDR3 spans 14 amino acids. The CDR3 DNA sequence: TGTGCCAGTGACAGGACTAGCGGGACCGGGGAGCTGTTTTTT. Amino acids: CASDRTSGTGELFF.